Listed here are 19 T cell receptor beta chains from one sample, sequenced in a study of CXCR3-negative and CXCR3-positive naive CD8 T cells. Researchers prepared the TRB cDNA libraries using 5' RACE with UMI labels. TCRdb reprocessed the 5' RACE reads and stores each CDR3 protein as one record, lacking DNA. The repertoire table contains around 140,000 distinct CDR3 sequences. Their specific antigens are unknown. The study's findings and limits: For CXCR3-positive naive cells, TRB CDR3s were more hydrophobic than those of CXCR3-negative naive cells.

The sequenced sample consisted of naive CXCR3+ CD8+ T cells from blood. Subset: CD45RO-CCR7+CD27+CD95- naive CD8+ T cells expressing CXCR3 (TNR3+). The origin of the receptors is a human donor in good health. Some clones in this sample may be carry-over from other donors' samples.

V is TRBV29-1 and J is TRBJ2-7. CDR3 length: 14 residues. Looked up from germline, CDR1 is SQVTM and CDR2 is ANQGSEA. The CDR3 sequence: CSVVGSLGSYEQYF.

The V gene is TRBV20-1, the J gene TRBJ1-4. The CDR3 covers 14 residues. From germline, CDR1 is DFQATT and CDR2 SNEGSKA (reference sequence). The CDR3 loop reads CSARIGGESEKLFF.

The chain has TRBV5-5 and TRBJ2-2; TCRdb returns TRBD2, unconfirmable since there is no DNA. CDR1 is SGHKS and CDR2 is YYEKEE in the germline V gene (reference sequence). The CDR3 is 15 residues long. The CDR3 sequence: CASGAGGREDGELFF.

CDR3 protein: CASSVTVYGNTIYF. The rearrangement links TRBV12-3 or TRBV12-4 to TRBJ1-3; checking the TCRdb D call of TRBD1 is not possible without DNA. The CDR3 totals 14 residues.

This rearrangement joins TRBV7-9 to TRBJ2-4. Germline V lookup: CDR1 SEHNR, CDR2 FQNEAQ (reference sequence). This CDR3 region has 16 residues. The chain's CDR3 is CASSLVRQTAKNIQYF.

The chain recombines TRBV24-1 with TRBJ2-1; TCRdb picks TRBD2, but there is no DNA to check that call. Germline CDR1 and CDR2: KGHDR and SFDVKD. CDR3 length: 18 residues. The chain's CDR3 is CATSDLSSRGFSYNEQFF.

The chain has TRBV27 and TRBJ2-7; no DNA is available, so the TRBD2 call from TCRdb remains unchecked. This CDR3 has 15 amino acids. CDR1 and CDR2 from the germline V gene are MNHEY and SMNVEV (reference sequence). The CDR3 sequence is CASSSLAGVAYEQYF.

The rearrangement links TRBV29-1 to TRBJ2-1; TCRdb outputs TRBD2, but without DNA this stays unchecked. This CDR3 is built from 13 residues. Germline CDR1 reads SQVTM; CDR2 reads ANQGSEA. The CDR3 region is CSGGQRVDNEQFF.

The chain uses TRBV24-1 and TRBJ2-2; TCRdb's D call, TRBD1, is unchecked because there is no DNA. The V gene's germline CDR1 is KGHDR and CDR2 SFDVKD. The CDR3 is made up of 14 amino acids. CDR3 residues: CATKGQRNTGELFF.

CDR3 amino acids: CASSYGQNEQFF. V is TRBV11-2 and J is TRBJ2-1. The CDR3 sequence is 12 residues long. Per the germline V gene, CDR1 is SGHAT and CDR2 is FQNNGV.

V gene TRBV9 combines with J gene TRBJ1-1; TCRdb's assignment of TRBD1 cannot be checked, as there is no DNA. This CDR3 comprises 15 residues. Germline assignment: CDR1 SGDLS and CDR2 YYNGEE. CDR3 amino acids: CASSVGPGTNTEAFF. Full variable domain (rest looked up from reference TRBV9 and TRBJ1-1): DSGVTQTPKHLITATGQRVTLRCSPRSGDLSVYWYQQSLDQGLQFLIQYYNGEERAKGNILERFSAQQFPDLHSELNLSSLELGDSALYFCASSVGPGTNTEAFFGQGTRLTVV.

The chain joins TRBV23-1 to TRBJ2-7; there is no DNA to check the TCRdb D call of TRBD2. TRBV23-1 is an ORF; its function is uncertain. The CDR3 loop spans 19 amino acids. The CDR3 loop reads CASSQYHSLTGGAAYEQYF.

The chain joins TRBV29-1 to TRBJ2-7. This CDR3 has 11 residues. Per germline, CDR1 SQVTM and CDR2 ANQGSEA. The CDR3 sequence is CSVLLGNEQYF.

The chain's CDR3 is CASRDSGSETQYF. The chain has TRBV7-9 and TRBJ2-5; TCRdb's D call, TRBD2, is unchecked because there is no DNA. Germline CDR1 SEHNR, CDR2 FQNEAQ (reference sequence). The CDR3 has 13 amino acids.

J is TRBJ1-2 and V is TRBV4-1; TCRdb's D gene call, TRBD1, goes unchecked for lack of DNA. CDR1 and CDR2 (germline): MGHRA, YSYEKL. This CDR3 region has 13 residues. The CDR3 spells CASSPGQGLGYTF.

The V gene is TRBV7-8, the J gene TRBJ2-1; TCRdb's D gene call, TRBD1, goes unchecked for lack of DNA. Germline lookup yields CDR1 SGHVS and CDR2 FQNEAQ. The CDR3 totals 15 residues. The CDR3 reads CASSPPQVSYNEQFF. Full variable domain (missing parts from reference TRBV7-8 and TRBJ2-1): GAGVSQSPRYKVAKRGQDVALRCDPISGHVSLFWYQQALGQGPEFLTYFQNEAQLDKSGLPSDRFFAERPEGSVSTLKIQRTQQEDSAVYLCASSPPQVSYNEQFFGPGTRLTVL.

This rearrangement joins TRBV6-6 to TRBJ2-7; the TCRdb call, TRBD2, lacks DNA for checking. Germline V gives CDR1 MNHNY, CDR2 SVGAGI (reference sequence). This CDR3 comprises 14 residues. The CDR3 loop reads CASSPGLVNYEQYF.

The rearrangement uses TRBV5-1 and TRBJ2-5; TCRdb outputs TRBD1, but without DNA this stays unchecked. This CDR3 is built from 15 residues. Per the germline V gene, CDR1 is SGHRS and CDR2 is YFSETQ. Here the CDR3 reads CASSLVTGYGKTQYF. The full variable domain, rest sourced from reference TRBV5-1 and TRBJ2-5, is KAGVTQTPRYLIKTRGQQVTLSCSPISGHRSVSWYQQTPGQGLQFLFEYFSETQRNKGNFPGRFSGRQFSNSRSEMNVSTLELGDSALYLCASSLVTGYGKTQYFGPGTRLLVL.

V gene TRBV4-3 combines with J gene TRBJ2-7; as DNA is missing, the TRBD1 call by TCRdb cannot be tested. Germline CDR1 is LGHNA and CDR2 is YSLEER. CDR3 length: 18 residues. The CDR3 is CASSQDIIIRDKTYEQYF.